This TCR beta chain derives from a study of cytotoxic CD8 clonotypes in ibrutinib-treated CLL (dated by TCRdb to the early 2020s). General notes on the study: In this cohort, over 14 patients were treatment-naive and roughly 10 were relapsed/refractory, while roughly 18 had unmutated IGHV. Responses were partial in 24 patients and complete in 2; after median around 72 months follow-up, approximately 15 stayed in remission and some twelve progressed. Samples at response were collected after a median of roughly twelve months of treatment, with a range of roughly 6 to 40 months. On average, each sample yielded around 230,000 productive templates and tens of thousands of productive rearrangements. Of the 86 people in the trial, approximately 28 had longitudinal samples available. Cryopreserved peripheral blood mononuclear cells were obtained before treatment, at response, and at either sustained remission or disease progression. Every remission and progressive disease sample was obtained while ibrutinib was still being received by the patients.

Comments on this clone: This receptor's antigen is unknown. Per-base quality was not reported, and no clone a single base away is much larger than it.

What the time point label conveys for this sample: 20 to 30 months on ibrutinib. Approximately 2 micrograms of genomic DNA were extracted from cryopreserved PBMCs for TCR beta library preparation. Longitudinal blood samples from CLL patients on ibrutinib monotherapy underwent high-throughput TCR beta sequencing. Patients were enrolled in a phase 2 open-label single-center ibrutinib monotherapy trial. CDR1 and CDR2 were assigned from the germline V gene as MNHNS and SASEGT. The CDR3 numbers 15 residues from cysteine through phenylalanine. The read is trimmed to its CDR3 DNA, 45 bases read in frame from base 1. V ends up 4 bases short and J 3 bases short, with an unmatched junction base count of 5. General conclusions and limits of the study: Public clonotypes were rare and either shrank or stayed stable during treatment, and the rise in clonality at ibrutinib response reflected expansion of private clonotypes. Baseline clonality exceeded that of age-matched healthy donors and correlated strongly with circulating CD8+ T-cell counts. Clonality rose at ibrutinib response, remained stable during sustained remission, and dropped back toward baseline at progression. Lymph node repertoires were not examined, and the timing of sampling was not matched between patients in sustained remission and those whose disease progressed.

Each clonotype received, on average, around 9.6x coverage in deep resolution sequencing performed on a MiSeq, where the target depth lay between 1 in 1 million and 1 in 200,000 T cells. The immunoSEQ hsTCRB Kit was used to generate the TCR beta libraries. The original methods were these. ImmunoSEQ Data Assistant and ImmunoSEQ Analyzer were used for data analysis, and V, D and J genes were assigned according to IMGT definitions. Clonality, with values ranging from 0 to 1, was calculated as one minus the normalized Shannon entropy of productive rearrangement frequencies. Only overrepresented clonotypes making up at least 0.05% of each patient's repertoire were included in the public clonotype analysis. Repertoires from approximately 13 age-matched healthy donors in immuneACCESS were used as clonality controls. TCRdb holds this immuneACCESS table with in-frame rearrangements only. Some clones are missing; in checked studies, unresolved V genes explain under half, and the rest has no known cause. V and J calls and clone size come straight from that table; D and trimming were deduced from the DNA. This sample gives approximately 120,000 clones in total; less than 90% of them show up just once. The ten biggest clones cover 3.3% of the sample.

The clonotype comes from a human donor with chronic lymphocytic leukemia. This specimen was PBMCs, taken after 24 months of ibrutinib treatment. The chain is assembled from TRBV6-1 and TRBJ1-4; 7 central nucleotides agree with TRBD1. The CDR3 region: CASSVRQGPNEKLFF. The DNA sequence follows: TGTGCCAGCAGTGTTCGACAGGGACCTAATGAAAAACTGTTTTTT.